These 12 T cell receptor beta chains were all obtained from the same sample, sequenced in a study of CD4+ T cells in melanoma. Assay used: immunoSEQ multiplex PCR; TCRdb lists only in-frame clones, some missing. The table has fewer than 20,000 clones, 76% seen once. The sequenced sample was cells from a culture (not recorded whether cultured in vitro). All receptors come from a human donor with melanoma.

This chain connects TRBV2 to TRBJ1-2; 9 nucleotides match TRBD1. The CDR3 consists of 16 residues. CDR1 SNHLY and CDR2 FYNNEI come from the germline V gene. After removal of 6 bases from V and 1 base from J, the junction contained 9 bases not matched to a gene. Written as DNA, the CDR3 is TGTGCCAGCAGCGGTCTGGAGACAGGGGGTAACTATGGCTACACCTTC. This gives the protein CASSGLETGGNYGYTF.

The chain combines TRBV5-6 with TRBJ2-2; D gene unclear. The CDR3 contains 15 residues. Trimming pared 2 bases from V and 2 bases from J, leaving 10 bases between. Per the germline V gene, CDR1 is SGHDT and CDR2 is YYEEEE. CDR3 residues: CASSLVQSNTGELFF. CDR3 nucleotide sequence: TGTGCCAGCAGCTTAGTACAGAGTAACACCGGGGAGCTGTTTTTT.

V gene TRBV2 combines with J gene TRBJ2-3; 13 bases agree with TRBD2. Germline CDR1 and CDR2: SNHLY and FYNNEI. J gave up 2 bases and V 6 bases, and 5 bases lay outside the gene matches. The CDR3 length is 16 residues. CDR3 protein: CASSRGLAGSTDTQYF. CDR3 in DNA: TGTGCCAGCAGCCGGGGACTAGCGGGGTCCACAGATACGCAGTATTTT.

The V gene is TRBV7-9, the J gene TRBJ1-1; TRBD1 aligns across 11 bases. V dropped 11 bases and J dropped 4; count of bases not matched to a gene: 12. This CDR3 region has 15 residues. Germline V gene lookup returns CDR1 SEHNR and CDR2 FQNEAQ (reference sequence). In nucleotides, the CDR3 is TGTGCCCTCAACGCGGTGGGGACAGGGGGCACTGAAGCTTTCTTT. It specifies CALNAVGTGGTEAFF.

The chain combines TRBV19 with TRBJ2-1; 9 nucleotides align to TRBD2. The CDR3 is made up of 16 amino acids. CDR1 and CDR2 (germline): LNHDA, SQIVND (reference sequence). V lost 5 bases and J lost 0; bases outside the gene matches: 5. The CDR3 loop reads CASSLLAGSSYNEQFF. The CDR3 region has the DNA TGTGCCAGTAGTTTGCTAGCGGGGAGCTCCTACAATGAGCAGTTCTTC. Drawing the rest from reference TRBV19 and TRBJ2-1, the complete variable domain is DGGITQSPKYLFRKEGQNVTLSCEQNLNHDAMYWYRQDPGQGLRLIYYSQIVNDFQKGDIAEGYSVSREKKESFPLTVTSAQKNPTAFYLCASSLLAGSSYNEQFFGPGTRLTVL.

V gene TRBV19 combines with J gene TRBJ1-5; 8 bases are a match to TRBD1. This CDR3 is 17 amino acids long. Looked up from germline, CDR1 is LNHDA and CDR2 is SQIVND (reference sequence). With V trimmed by 3 bases and J by 1 base, 8 bases remained unmatched. CDR3 protein: CASSIFGQGLSNQPQHF. The CDR3 DNA reads TGTGCCAGTAGTATCTTCGGACAGGGCTTAAGCAATCAGCCCCAGCATTTT.

This chain connects TRBV14 to TRBJ2-7; D is possibly TRBD1 (6 bases). In germline, CDR1 is SGHDN, CDR2 FVKESK. Trimming removed 1 base at V and 6 bases at J, with 16 bases between. The CDR3 runs to 15 residues. Here the CDR3 DNA reads TGTGCCAGCAGCCAAGGGGGGCAGGGGAAGGGCGAGCAGTACTTC. Residues: CASSQGGQGKGEQYF.

The DNA of the CDR3 is TGTGCCTGGAGTGTGAGACAGATTATTTCCTACGAGCAGTACTTC. Residues: CAWSVRQIISYEQYF. V usage is TRBV30 and J usage is TRBJ2-7; D perhaps matches TRBD1 (5 bases). The CDR3 runs to 15 residues. The ends were cut back, 0 bases at V and 1 base at J, with 13 bases in the middle. Per the germline V gene, CDR1 is GTSNPN and CDR2 is SVGIG (reference sequence).

The chain is built from TRBV6-6 and TRBJ1-6, with D hard to call. Deletions cut 6 bases from V and 10 bases from J, with 16 bases between. Germline-derived CDR1 and CDR2 are MNHNY and SVGAGI (reference sequence). This CDR3 has 14 residues. CDR3 DNA: TGTGCCAGCAGCCTAGCGGCGGGCGCCTCACCCCTCCACTTT. Its translation: CASSLAAGASPLHF.

The gene calls are TRBV7-8 and TRBJ1-1; D gene ambiguous. The CDR3 covers 19 residues. Between the trimmed V and J ends, which lost 7 bases and 0 bases, there was a span of 27 bases. Germline lookup yields CDR1 SGHVS and CDR2 FQNEAQ. The CDR3 nucleotides read TGTGCCAGCACCCGTCGGACGGGCACCTCGGTCTTTATGAACACTGAAGCTTTCTTT. This translates into CASTRRTGTSVFMNTEAFF.

The chain couples TRBV2 to TRBJ2-7; D ambiguous. Looked up from germline, CDR1 is SNHLY and CDR2 is FYNNEI. This CDR3 is 15 amino acids long. V lost 0 bases and J lost 2, with 11 bases in between. CDR3 amino acids: CASSEALPVAYEQYF. The CDR3 coding sequence is TGTGCCAGCAGTGAAGCGCTTCCGGTTGCCTACGAGCAGTACTTC.

The chain has TRBV6-6 and TRBJ2-3; D may be TRBD1 or TRBD2 (6 bases each). The V gene lost 10 bases and the J gene lost 1 base, with 15 bases spanning the gap. CDR3 length: 14 amino acids. Per the germline V gene, CDR1 is MNHNY and CDR2 is SVGAGI (reference sequence). The CDR3 loop is CATRSEGGTDTQYF. CDR3 DNA: TGTGCCACCCGTTCGGAGGGGGGCACAGATACGCAGTATTTT.